This is a list of T cell receptor beta chains from one sample in a study of blood T cell repertoires in COVID-19. Sequencing used immunoSEQ multiplex PCR; TCRdb keeps in-frame clones, though not all of them. The repertoire holds approximately 270,000 clones, with over 85% as singletons. Material for sequencing was PBMCs or T cells enriched from blood (not recorded which). These receptors were taken from an older woman who had recovered from COVID-19. The CDR3 runs from the conserved cysteine through the conserved F or W. Fields, in order: CDR3 protein, J gene, V gene.

CASSPQQGYGYTF TRBJ1-2 TRBV7-3
CASSRSGDYNEQFF TRBJ2-1 TRBV7-6
CAGSRPSYGYTF TRBJ1-2 TRBV2
CASSPRTGVTDTQYF TRBJ2-3 TRBV5-1
CASSFAGDTQYF TRBJ2-3 TRBV12-3/TRBV12-4
CASSVAGGIVDEQFF TRBJ2-1 TRBV9
CASSYLAGVWSYNEQFF TRBJ2-1 TRBV27
CASSGPGSVGGIQYF TRBJ2-4 TRBV9
CASSLVGGFNSPLHF TRBJ1-6 TRBV27
CASSRSHDRVLDNEQFF TRBJ2-1 TRBV3-1/TRBV3-2
CASSVSTGTEQFF TRBJ2-1 TRBV9
CASSIGLAGGKTLYNEQFF TRBJ2-1 TRBV19
CASRTGGGSYEQYF TRBJ2-7 TRBV2
CASRGRAFQPQHF TRBJ1-5 TRBV27
CASSSRLGLYNEQFF TRBJ2-1 TRBV11-3
CASIGANTGELFF TRBJ2-2 TRBV28
CASSLGLAVSTDTQYF TRBJ2-3 TRBV11-3
CASSSAPGSGNTIYF TRBJ1-3 TRBV5-1
CASSNWRGHITDTQYF TRBJ2-3 TRBV19
CASSQSDRDWGYTF TRBJ1-2 TRBV3-1/TRBV3-2
CASSLSTEAFF TRBJ1-1 TRBV11-2
CASSITSGGPDTQYF TRBJ2-3 TRBV6-2/TRBV6-3
CASSPHQGMDTQYF TRBJ2-3 TRBV7-9
CASSVGVEGAGEQFF TRBJ2-1 TRBV9
CASRTTGTHNSPLHF TRBJ1-6 TRBV6-5
CASSLGTSGTLSSYNEQFF TRBJ2-1 TRBV11-2